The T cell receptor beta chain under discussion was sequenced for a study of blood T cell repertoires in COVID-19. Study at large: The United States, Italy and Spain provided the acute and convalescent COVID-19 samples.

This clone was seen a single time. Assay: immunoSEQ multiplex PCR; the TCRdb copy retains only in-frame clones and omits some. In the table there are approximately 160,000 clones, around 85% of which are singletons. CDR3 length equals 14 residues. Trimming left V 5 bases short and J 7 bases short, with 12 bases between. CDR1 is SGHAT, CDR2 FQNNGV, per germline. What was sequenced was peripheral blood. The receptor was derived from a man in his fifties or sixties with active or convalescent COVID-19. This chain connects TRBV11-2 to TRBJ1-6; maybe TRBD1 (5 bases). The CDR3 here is CASSPSTDNSPLHF. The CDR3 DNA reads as TGTGCCAGCAGCCCCTCGACAGACAATTCACCCCTCCACTTT. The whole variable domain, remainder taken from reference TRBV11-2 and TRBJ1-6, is EAGVAQSPRYKIIEKRQSVAFWCNPISGHATLYWYQQILGQGPKLLIQFQNNGVVDDSQLPKDRFSAERLKGVDSTLKIQPAKLEDSAVYLCASSPSTDNSPLHFGNGTRLTVT.